This TCR beta chain was sequenced for a study of shared clonotypes between healthy human individuals. Notes on the study in general: The rarefaction results pointed to incomplete sorted-subset sequencing despite large depth. Only blood was sampled, and tissue TCR repertoires likely differ from blood ones.

Assay used: immunoSEQ multiplex PCR; TCRdb lists only in-frame clones, some missing. This table has more than 1.2 million clones, about 98.5% appearing once. The CDR3 covers 12 residues. V was cut by 4 bases and J by 4 bases, with 5 bases left in between. Germline CDR1 and CDR2: SNHLY and FYNNEI. Partitioning of CD4+ cells yielded a CD45RA+ naive subset and a CD45RA-negative memory subset. Of note for this clone: The target antigen is unknown. Other nucleotide sequences in the sample specify the same CDR3.

Sequenced material: naive CD4+ T cells sorted from blood. Subset denoted: CD45RA+ positively selected. The V call is TRBV2, the J call TRBJ1-5; D gene uncertain. The sequence derives from a man aged 25-45 years in good health. CDR3 loop: CASSAGNQPQHF. The CDR3 bases are TGTGCCAGCAGTGCCGGGAATCAGCCCCAGCATTTT.